The 3 T cell receptor gamma chains below all came from one sample that was sequenced in a study of intestinal T cells in coeliac disease. The TRG library came from 200 to 250 ng of biopsy DNA amplified with LymphoTrack primers. TCRdb fed the multiplex PCR reads to CATT. Of about 420 gamma-chain clones in the sample, roughly two fifths were seen once. For each case, the template was genomic DNA from ten approximately 5-µm formalin-fixed paraffin-embedded scrolls. The sequenced sample consisted of a duodenal biopsy. These receptors all come from a human donor with celiac disease.

Of note for this clone: A far bigger clonotype differs at one base, so this is likely a read error. The sample carries other DNA sequences with the same CDR3. Here the CDR3 reads CAAWDPGSDWIKTF. CDR3 DNA sequence: TGTGCTGCGTGGGATCCCGGCAGTGATTGGATCAAGACGTTT. The J gene is TRGJP2, the V gene TRGV10. TRGV10 is labeled an ORF, and its function is uncertain. V lost 8 bases to trimming and J lost 5 bases; unmatched junction nucleotides: 9. The CDR3 consists of 14 residues.

V gene TRGV2 combines with J gene TRGJ1 or TRGJ2. V shed 5 bases, J shed 9 bases, and the junction held 10 bases outside the gene matches. The CDR3 consists of 12 residues. The germline V gene has CDR1 EGSNGY and CDR2 YDSYNSKV. The CDR3 reads CATWALWGKKLF. CDR3 DNA: TGTGCCACCTGGGCCCTTTGGGGTAAGAAACTCTTT.

Of note for this clone: The protein given by TCRdb reflects a much larger clone and differs at residue 4 from this DNA's translation, likely from a read error; the protein shown is the DNA's translation. V usage is TRGV2 and J usage is TRGJP2. Germline V gives CDR1 EGSNGY, CDR2 YDSYNSKV. This CDR3 contains 15 residues. The CDR3, as DNA: TGTGCCACCCGGGACGAGAACAGTAGTGATTGGATCAAGACGTTT. Protein sequence: CATRDENSSDWIKTF.